The rows below give T cell receptor beta chains drawn from one sample of a study of OX40 agonist ivuxolimab in advanced cancers. Assay used: immunoSEQ multiplex PCR; TCRdb lists only in-frame clones, some missing. Here the sample spans tens of thousands of clones, approximately 91% being singletons. Specimen: CD4+ or CD8+ T cells sorted from blood, collected in a trial of the OX40 agonist ivuxolimab. The receptor source for this set is an adult with an advanced solid tumor such as melanoma, head and neck, liver or kidney cancer. Both conserved end residues are part of each CDR3. D genes are given only for firm matches. Clone size is not always given. Where it is, it says once, few, many or a class for expanded clones.

v_gene,d_gene,abundance,j_gene,CDR3aa,CDR3nt
TRBV28,.,.,TRBJ1-2,CASSPTEDYGYTF,TGTGCCAGCAGTCCCACAGAGGATTATGGCTACACCTTC
TRBV30,.,.,TRBJ1-5,CAWSVRAEGQPQHF,TGTGCCTGGAGTGTACGGGCAGAAGGTCAGCCCCAGCATTTT
TRBV7-9,.,.,TRBJ2-7,CASSSPPLSGDDEQYF,TGTGCCAGCAGCTCCCCCCCTCTATCAGGTGACGACGAGCAGTACTTC
TRBV27,.,once,TRBJ1-2,CASSLTSGRLGLYGYTF,TGTGCCAGCAGTCTTACTTCGGGCAGGCTGGGGCTCTATGGCTACACCTTC
TRBV10-3,TRBD2,once,TRBJ2-7,CAIRSTSGPSYEQYF,TGTGCCATCAGGTCGACTAGCGGCCCCTCCTACGAGCAGTACTTC
TRBV30,.,.,TRBJ1-2,CARGGDGGYTF,TGTGCCCGCGGGGGTGACGGGGGCTACACCTTC
TRBV15,TRBD2,.,TRBJ2-7,CATSRGSGGETYEQYF,TGTGCCACCAGCAGAGGTAGCGGGGGGGAGACCTACGAGCAGTACTTC
TRBV7-8,.,few,TRBJ2-1,CASSFGPGTSSYNEQFF,TGTGCCAGCAGCTTTGGGCCGGGGACCAGCTCCTACAATGAGCAGTTCTTC
TRBV2,TRBD1,.,TRBJ1-1,CASRYDRGNTEAFF,TGTGCCAGCCGTTACGACAGGGGGAACACTGAAGCTTTCTTT
TRBV27,TRBD1,.,TRBJ1-6,CASKPGQGKVGNSPLHF,TGTGCCAGCAAACCGGGACAGGGAAAGGTCGGAAATTCACCCCTCCACTTT
TRBV2,.,.,TRBJ2-7,CASRGPASSYEQYF,TGTGCCAGCAGAGGGCCGGCATCCTCCTACGAGCAGTACTTC
TRBV7-9,.,few,TRBJ1-5,CASSSTGGDQPQHF,TGTGCCAGCAGCTCGACAGGCGGGGATCAGCCCCAGCATTTT
TRBV15,.,once,TRBJ2-7,CATSSWDSSSYEQYF,TGTGCCACCAGCAGTTGGGACTCCAGCTCCTACGAGCAGTACTTC
TRBV7-9,.,.,TRBJ1-3,CASSLEERYSYSGNTIYF,TGTGCCAGCAGCTTAGAAGAGAGGTACAGTTACTCTGGAAACACCATATATTTT
TRBV18,.,.,TRBJ1-2,CASSPTGGYGYTF,TGTGCCAGCTCACCGACCGGGGGCTATGGCTACACCTTC
TRBV4-1,.,once,TRBJ1-1,CASSHPPTINTEAFF,TGCGCCAGCAGCCACCCACCGACTATAAACACTGAAGCTTTCTTT
TRBV5-4,TRBD1,.,TRBJ2-1,CASSLEGTGNNEQFF,TGTGCCAGCAGCTTGGAGGGGACAGGTAATAATGAGCAGTTCTTC
TRBV27,.,.,TRBJ1-1,CASSLSGVTEAFF,TGTGCCAGCAGTTTATCGGGTGTCACTGAAGCTTTCTTT
TRBV5-8,.,.,TRBJ1-2,CASSFGASYGYTF,TGTGCCAGCAGCTTCGGGGCTTCCTATGGCTACACCTTC
TRBV9,.,few,TRBJ1-1,CASSVAQGPDTEAFF,TGTGCCAGCAGCGTAGCTCAGGGGCCAGACACTGAAGCTTTCTTT
TRBV6-5,.,.,TRBJ2-3,CASSYSGGRTDTQYF,TGTGCCAGCAGTTACTCTGGGGGGCGCACAGATACGCAGTATTTT
TRBV10-3,.,.,TRBJ2-7,CAISDAGAYEQYF,TGTGCCATCAGTGACGCAGGGGCCTACGAGCAGTACTTC
TRBV28,.,.,TRBJ2-1,CASSLRAGASYNEQFF,TGTGCCAGCAGTTTAAGGGCGGGGGCCTCCTACAATGAGCAGTTCTTC
TRBV5-4,TRBD2,.,TRBJ2-1,CASRTSGGYDNEQFF,TGTGCCAGCCGAACTAGCGGGGGGTATGACAATGAGCAGTTCTTC
TRBV7-3,.,once,TRBJ1-3,CASSLTGSGNTIYF,TGTGCCAGCAGCTTAACGGGCTCTGGAAACACCATATATTTT
TRBV5-1,TRBD1,.,TRBJ1-1,CASSLEGAGDREKAFF,TGCGCCAGCAGCTTGGAGGGCGCCGGGGACAGAGAGAAAGCTTTCTTT
TRBV27,.,.,TRBJ2-5,CAAWGAGTQYF,TGTGCCGCCTGGGGGGCCGGGACCCAGTACTTC
TRBV7-3,.,.,TRBJ2-1,CASSPSGSSYNEQFF,TGTGCCAGCAGCCCCTCTGGGAGCTCCTACAATGAGCAGTTCTTC
TRBV7-9,.,.,TRBJ2-3,CASNFERGGGDTQYF,TGTGCCAGCAACTTTGAGAGGGGAGGTGGAGATACGCAGTATTTT
TRBV7-8,.,.,TRBJ2-2,CASSLDSMGGELFF,TGTGCCAGCAGCTTAGACAGCATGGGGGGGGAGCTGTTTTTT
TRBV28,.,.,TRBJ1-6,CASSSNSPLHF,TGTGCCAGCAGCTCCAATTCACCCCTCCACTTT
TRBV15,TRBD1,.,TRBJ2-7,CATSSDPGQGREQYF,TGTGCCACCAGCAGTGATCCGGGACAGGGGAGGGAGCAGTACTTC
TRBV5-3,.,.,TRBJ2-7,CARSLCVVTGKYEQYF,TGTGCCAGAAGCTTGTGTGTAGTAACAGGGAAGTACGAGCAGTACTTC
TRBV6-5,TRBD1,.,TRBJ2-7,CASSYGDSSYEQYF,TGTGCCAGCAGTTACGGGGACAGTTCCTACGAGCAGTACTTC
TRBV21-1,.,once,TRBJ1-5,CASSSRWQGACQPQHF,TGTGCCAGCAGCAGCCGGTGGCAGGGGGCGTGTCAGCCCCAGCATTTT
TRBV7-6,.,.,TRBJ1-1,CASSLVQDPEAFF,TGTGCCAGCAGCTTAGTCCAGGACCCTGAAGCTTTCTTT
TRBV5-6,.,.,TRBJ2-5,CASSPRQFQETQYF,TGTGCCAGCAGCCCTCGACAATTCCAAGAGACCCAGTACTTC
TRBV6-1,TRBD1,.,TRBJ1-5,CASMEGQGGQPQHF,TGTGCCAGCATGGAAGGACAGGGGGGGCAGCCCCAGCATTTT
TRBV27,.,.,TRBJ1-5,CASSYGRNQPQHF,TGTGCCAGCAGTTACGGACGCAATCAGCCCCAGCATTTT
TRBV18,TRBD1,.,TRBJ1-4,CASSGDRDEKLFF,TGTGCCAGCTCGGGAGACAGGGATGAAAAACTGTTTTTT
TRBV11-2,TRBD2,.,TRBJ2-1,CASSLGGLLNEQFF,TGTGCCAGCAGCTTGGGGGGACTACTTAATGAGCAGTTCTTC
TRBV15,.,.,TRBJ2-7,CATSRDLYEQYF,TGTGCCACCAGCAGGGACCTGTACGAGCAGTACTTC
TRBV19,TRBD2,.,TRBJ2-3,CASSIWSGGTDTQYF,TGTGCCAGTAGTATCTGGAGCGGGGGCACAGATACGCAGTATTTT
TRBV10-1,.,.,TRBJ1-1,CASSDGAEGAFF,TGCGCCAGCAGTGATGGGGCCGAGGGAGCTTTCTTT
TRBV28,.,.,TRBJ2-7,CASSLRFGYEQYF,TGTGCCAGCAGTTTAAGGTTCGGTTACGAGCAGTACTTC